These 18 T cell receptor beta chains were all obtained from the same sample, sequenced in a study of CD8 T cells in Susac syndrome. Reverse transcription of about 0.45 to 1 ug RNA was performed with random hexamers. A single record per CDR3 protein comes from TCRdb applying MiXCR to the immunoSEQ multiplex PCR reads. Here the sample spans some 120,000 distinct CDR3 sequences, under 95% being singletons. Material for sequencing was CD8+ T cells from PBMCs. The source of these receptors is a human donor in good health.

The V and J genes are TRBV3-1 and TRBJ1-1; TRBD1 matches 8 bases. This CDR3 contains 18 residues. Germline V gives CDR1 LGHDT, CDR2 YNNKEL (reference sequence). V lost 4 bases to trimming and J lost 4 bases; unmatched junction nucleotides: 17. The CDR3 bases are TGTGCCAGCAGCCCCGCCGGGGGGACAGGACTATTTTCCACTGAAGCTTTCTTT. Translation gives CASSPAGGTGLFSTEAFF.

This chain uses TRBV4-2 with TRBJ2-7; tentative D call: TRBD2 (5 bases). The germline gives CDR1 LGHNA, CDR2 YNFKEQ. V was clipped by 4 bases and J by 7 bases, with 17 bases between them. CDR3 length equals 14 residues. The CDR3 nucleotides read TGTGCCAGCAGCCCGCCAACGGGGTCTGGGGAGCAGTACTTC. Its translation is CASSPPTGSGEQYF.

The V call is TRBV2, the J call TRBJ2-3; a weak D match, TRBD2 (6 bases). The V and J ends lost 4 bases and 2 bases respectively, with 13 bases between them. The germline gives CDR1 SNHLY, CDR2 FYNNEI. This CDR3 spans 15 amino acids. For the CDR3, the DNA is TGTGCCAGCAGTGCCCCGGGGGTGGTCACAGATACGCAGTATTTT. Amino acid sequence: CASSAPGVVTDTQYF.

This clonotype was counted a few times. The chain uses TRBV4-1 and TRBJ2-5; a weak D match, TRBD2 (6 bases). CDR1 is MGHRA, CDR2 YSYEKL, per germline. The CDR3 is made up of 14 amino acids. V was shortened by 1 base and J by 10 bases, with 16 bases between the two germline ends. The CDR3 DNA reads as TGCGCCAGCAGCCAAGGATCTTTCGGGAGAGACCAGTACTTC. This gives the protein CASSQGSFGRDQYF.

The chain employs TRBV14 and TRBJ2-2; D not certain. The CDR3 spans 14 residues. The V gene lost 0 bases and the J gene lost 1 base, with 3 bases spanning the gap. Germline V gene sequence: CDR1 SGHDN, CDR2 FVKESK. In DNA form, the CDR3 reads TGTGCCAGCAGCCAAGAGGTGAACACCGGGGAGCTGTTTTTT. Its protein product is CASSQEVNTGELFF.

Points on this clonotype: A read error may produce the germline difference seen at one junction end. The chain combines TRBV2 with TRBJ1-2, with D uncertain. This CDR3 region has 12 residues. Per the germline V gene, CDR1 is SNHLY and CDR2 is FYNNEI. The chain's CDR3 is CAGGRGGPGIAF. The CDR3 nucleotides are TGTGCCGGCGGGCGTGGAGGGCCTGGTATCGCCTTC.

The gene calls are TRBV5-1 and TRBJ2-1; D might be TRBD2 (7 bases). V dropped 3 bases and J dropped 6 bases, with 13 bases sitting between them. The length of the CDR3 is 14 residues. Germline V gene sequence: CDR1 SGHRS, CDR2 YFSETQ. CDR3 bases: TGCGCCAGCAGCTACGGGGGGCCGGCCAATGAGCAGTTCTTC. It specifies CASSYGGPANEQFF.

V gene TRBV6-2 or TRBV6-3 combines with J gene TRBJ1-1; 7 positions agree with TRBD1. Germline CDR1 reads MNHEY; CDR2 reads SVGEGT. The CDR3 runs 14 residues. V was clipped by 4 bases and J by 5 bases; unmatched bases: 7. The chain's CDR3 is CASSFRHRGTEAFF. The CDR3 DNA sequence: TGTGCCAGCAGTTTCAGACACAGGGGAACTGAAGCTTTCTTT.

The rearrangement links TRBV2 to TRBJ1-1; D is uncertain. Trimming removed 6 bases from V and 3 bases from J, with 5 bases in between. The CDR3 sequence is 11 residues long. Germline V CDR1 and CDR2: SNHLY, FYNNEI. CDR3 coding DNA: TGTGCCAGCAGCGTATACACTGAAGCTTTCTTT. Protein: CASSVYTEAFF.

The chain is built from TRBV12-3 or TRBV12-4 and TRBJ2-2; 8 bases agree with TRBD1. V shed 7 bases and J 5 bases; nucleotides not matched to a gene: 9. The CDR3 is 15 residues long. CDR3 in amino acids: CASNSPNRGTGELFF. The CDR3 region has the DNA TGTGCCAGCAATTCCCCGAACAGGGGGACCGGGGAGCTGTTTTTT.

The chain combines TRBV29-1 with TRBJ1-2, with D perhaps TRBD1 (5 bases). The CDR3 length is 13 residues. Trimming left V 3 bases short and J 8 bases short, with 16 bases between. CDR1 is SQVTM and CDR2 is ANQGSEA in the germline V gene. CDR3 amino acids: CSVDRGTPQGYTF. The DNA of the CDR3 is TGCAGCGTTGACCGCGGGACGCCGCAGGGCTACACCTTC.

The V and J genes are TRBV7-9 and TRBJ1-5; the D gene is possibly TRBD1 (6 bases). The V and J ends lost 5 bases and 7 bases respectively, with 18 bases between them. Germline V gene lookup returns CDR1 SEHNR and CDR2 FQNEAQ (reference sequence). The CDR3 runs to 15 residues. The DNA of the CDR3 is TGTGCCAGCAGCACCGAGGGGGGGTCCGGGCAGCCCCAGCATTTT. As protein: CASSTEGGSGQPQHF.

The chain joins TRBV6-5 to TRBJ2-1; D may be TRBD2 (5 bases). The CDR3 has 13 residues. Looked up from germline, CDR1 is MNHEY and CDR2 is SVGAGI. V lost 6 bases and J lost 2, with 8 bases in between. DNA of the CDR3: TGTGCCAGCAGGAGCGGCACCTACAATGAGCAGTTCTTC. Its protein is CASRSGTYNEQFF.

The V call is TRBV7-3, the J call TRBJ1-1; no clear D. The CDR3 spans 12 residues. In germline, CDR1 is SGHTA, CDR2 FQGTGA. Deletions cut 2 bases from V and 5 bases from J, with 6 bases between. The CDR3 bases are TGTGCCAGCAGCTTATTCGGGACTGAAGCTTTCTTT. This gives the protein CASSLFGTEAFF.

The chain combines TRBV13 with TRBJ1-6; no definite D call. CDR3 length: 14 amino acids. Germline V gene lookup returns CDR1 PRHDT and CDR2 FYEKMQ (reference sequence). V lost 5 bases and J 6 bases, leaving 11 bases between the germline ends. Here the CDR3 reads CASSLVGFNSPLHF. For the CDR3, the DNA is TGTGCCAGCAGCCTCGTCGGGTTTAATTCACCCCTCCACTTT.

The sample holds one count of this clonotype. V usage is TRBV5-1 and J usage is TRBJ1-4; weak D call: TRBD1 (5 bases). This CDR3 spans 16 amino acids. The V end was cut by 1 base, the J end by 4 bases, with 14 bases between. CDR1 and CDR2 (germline): SGHRS, YFSETQ. The CDR3, as DNA: TGCGCCAGCAGCTTGACGTGGGGAGGGGTTAATGAAAAACTGTTTTTT. This sequence encodes CASSLTWGGVNEKLFF. The full variable domain, with the rest looked up from reference TRBV5-1 and TRBJ1-4, is KAGVTQTPRYLIKTRGQQVTLSCSPISGHRSVSWYQQTPGQGLQFLFEYFSETQRNKGNFPGRFSGRQFSNSRSEMNVSTLELGDSALYLCASSLTWGGVNEKLFFGSGTQLSVL.

The rearrangement uses TRBV20-1 and TRBJ1-2, with TRBD1 matching over 11 bases. There are 15 residues in the CDR3. Germline V gene data show CDR1 as DFQATT and CDR2 as SNEGSKA (reference sequence). V lost 3 bases to trimming and J lost 6 bases; unmatched junction nucleotides: 9. The CDR3 loop is CSASTGTGGVHGYTF. The CDR3 bases are TGCAGTGCTAGCACCGGGACAGGGGGAGTTCATGGCTACACCTTC.

The table lists this clonotype with a count of one. The rearrangement links TRBV9 to TRBJ2-6; D gene ambiguous. CDR3 length: 15 residues. Between the trimmed V and J ends, which lost 4 bases and 6 bases, there was a span of 14 bases. The germline V gene has CDR1 SGDLS and CDR2 YYNGEE. CDR3 protein: CASSTNPEVANVLTF. In nucleotides, the CDR3 is TGTGCCAGCAGCACGAACCCCGAGGTGGCCAACGTCCTGACTTTC.